Given below is one TCR beta chain in context. Its specificity is unknown. Treatment noted: approximately 9-day PBMC culture with coronavirus spike peptide pools or control peptides (ViraFEST assay). Peptide pool stimulation in ViraFEST expanded antigen-specific T cells, whose TCRs were then sequenced. Oncomine TCR Beta short-read sequencing was applied to DNA from cultured CD4+ T cells. TCRdb fed the PCR reads into MiXCR, producing one record per CDR3 protein. Among under 25,000 distinct CDR3 sequences listed, roughly a quarter were seen once. This entry is derived from a study of vaccination and CD4 T cells after COVID-19. Study-level information: Post-vaccine sampling followed dose two by a median about 69 days (range 14 to 241).

Germline assignment: CDR1 MNHEY and CDR2 SMNVEV (reference sequence). The CDR3 has 14 residues. Trimming stripped 5 bases from V and 2 bases from J, with 11 bases between. This TCR was recovered from a human donor with COVID-19. Sequencing was done on a sample of cultured CD4+ T cells from blood. This chain joins TRBV27 and TRBJ2-3, with D hard to call. The CDR3 DNA follows: TGTGCCAGCAGTCCCACGGCCCTCACAGATACGCAGTATTTT. Protein: CASSPTALTDTQYF.